These 11 T cell receptor beta chains came from one sample sequenced in a study of T cell responses to AZD1222 COVID-19 vaccine. TCRdb's table, derived via immunoSEQ multiplex PCR, lists solely in-frame clones and lacks some. The table lists about 120,000 clones, 70% to 90% of them singletons. The material sequenced was peripheral blood, taken on day 0 of AZD1222 vaccination. The receptors come from an adult in good health.

The chain carries TRBV7-8 and TRBJ1-2, with 7 bases matching TRBD1. The CDR3 totals 14 residues. With V trimmed by 3 bases and J by 2 bases, 3 bases remained unmatched. CDR1 SGHVS and CDR2 FQNEAQ come from the germline V gene. As DNA, the CDR3 is TGTGCCAGCAGCTTGGGGGACAGCAACTATGGCTACACCTTC. Translated: CASSLGDSNYGYTF.

V usage is TRBV6-5 and J usage is TRBJ1-5, with D possibly matching TRBD1 (6 bases). The V end was cut by 6 bases, the J end by 1 base, with 16 bases between. CDR1 MNHEY and CDR2 SVGAGI come from the germline V gene. The CDR3 sequence is 16 residues long. The CDR3, as DNA: TGTGCCAGCAGATACAGGGAGGGTACGAGCAATCAGCCCCAGCATTTT. It is translated as CASRYREGTSNQPQHF.

V and J are TRBV7-2 and TRBJ2-7, with D uncertain. Germline values: CDR1 SGHTA, CDR2 FQGNSA. Between the trimmed V and J ends, which lost 2 bases and 0 bases, there was a span of 11 bases. The CDR3 is made up of 15 amino acids. The CDR3 nucleotides are TGTGCCAGCAGCTTAAGGTTGAGCAGCTCCTACGAGCAGTACTTC. Its protein is CASSLRLSSSYEQYF.

The chain combines TRBV9 with TRBJ1-1; the D gene is possibly TRBD1 (5 bases). Trimming removed 0 bases at V and 2 bases at J, with 14 bases between. The CDR3 loop spans 16 amino acids. CDR1 is SGDLS, CDR2 YYNGEE, per germline. The DNA of the CDR3 is TGTGCCAGCAGCGTAGGACCGCGGGGGAGCAACACTGAAGCTTTCTTT. It yields the protein CASSVGPRGSNTEAFF.

The chain uses TRBV2 and TRBJ1-1; D call uncertain. The CDR3 covers 12 residues. Germline CDR1 and CDR2: SNHLY and FYNNEI. With 7 bases removed from V and 1 base from J, the gap between germline ends came to 7 bases. Written as DNA, the CDR3 is TGTGCCAGCACCGACCCGAACACTGAAGCTTTCTTT. As protein: CASTDPNTEAFF.

J is TRBJ1-3 and V is TRBV18, with D possibly matching TRBD1 (5 bases). The ends were cut back, 6 bases at V and 4 bases at J, with 22 bases in the middle. Per germline, CDR1 KGHSH and CDR2 LQKENI. CDR3 length equals 17 residues. The CDR3, as DNA: TGTGCCAGCTCTGAAAAAAGGGGCAGTAAAAACGGAAACACCATATATTTT. Protein product: CASSEKRGSKNGNTIYF. The whole variable domain, remainder taken from reference TRBV18 and TRBJ1-3, is NAGVMQNPRHLVRRRGQEARLRCSPMKGHSHVYWYRQLPEEGLKFMVYLQKENIIDESGMPKERFSAEFPKEGPSILRIQQVVRGDSAAYFCASSEKRGSKNGNTIYFGEGSWLTVV.

Regarding this clone: The same CDR3 is also encoded by other DNA sequences in this sample. The chain carries TRBV27 and TRBJ1-6; D remains ambiguous. The germline V and J ends were trimmed by 8 bases and 6 bases, with 8 bases remaining between them. Germline CDR1 reads MNHEY; CDR2 reads SMNVEV (reference sequence). The CDR3 is made up of 12 amino acids. This chain's CDR3 is CASGRGNSPLHF. The DNA of the CDR3 is TGTGCCAGCGGTCGAGGTAATTCACCCCTCCACTTT.

V and J are TRBV14 and TRBJ1-6; D gene ambiguous. Germline assignment: CDR1 SGHDN and CDR2 FVKESK. V gave up 0 bases and J gave up 10 bases, with 13 bases separating them. The CDR3 has 15 amino acids. The CDR3 DNA sequence: TGTGCCAGCAGCCAAGAGTGGCACCAGAGGTCACCCCTCCACTTT. Residues: CASSQEWHQRSPLHF.

The V call is TRBV9, the J call TRBJ1-6; D remains unclear. V lost 0 bases and J 5 bases, leaving 6 bases between the germline ends. The CDR3 is made up of 14 amino acids. Germline assignment: CDR1 SGDLS and CDR2 YYNGEE. The CDR3 coding sequence is TGTGCCAGCAGCGTAGCCCCGAATAATTCACCCCTCCACTTT. Amino acids: CASSVAPNNSPLHF.

The chain uses TRBV27 and TRBJ1-1, with 8 bases identical to TRBD1. V lost 6 bases to trimming and J lost 7 bases; unmatched junction nucleotides: 13. CDR1 and CDR2 (germline): MNHEY, SMNVEV (reference sequence). CDR3 length: 15 residues. The CDR3 reads CASSPIGQGAYEAFF. The CDR3 DNA follows: TGTGCCAGCAGCCCCATCGGACAGGGCGCCTATGAAGCTTTCTTT.

J is TRBJ2-5 and V is TRBV19, with 9 nucleotides matching TRBD1. The germline V gene encodes CDR1 LNHDA and CDR2 SQIVND (reference sequence). This CDR3 region has 15 residues. Losses at the gene ends were 3 bases for V and 4 bases for J; bases not matched to a gene: 6. CDR3 bases: TGTGCCAGTAGTATCACCGGGACAGGGTTAGAGACCCAGTACTTC. Protein: CASSITGTGLETQYF.